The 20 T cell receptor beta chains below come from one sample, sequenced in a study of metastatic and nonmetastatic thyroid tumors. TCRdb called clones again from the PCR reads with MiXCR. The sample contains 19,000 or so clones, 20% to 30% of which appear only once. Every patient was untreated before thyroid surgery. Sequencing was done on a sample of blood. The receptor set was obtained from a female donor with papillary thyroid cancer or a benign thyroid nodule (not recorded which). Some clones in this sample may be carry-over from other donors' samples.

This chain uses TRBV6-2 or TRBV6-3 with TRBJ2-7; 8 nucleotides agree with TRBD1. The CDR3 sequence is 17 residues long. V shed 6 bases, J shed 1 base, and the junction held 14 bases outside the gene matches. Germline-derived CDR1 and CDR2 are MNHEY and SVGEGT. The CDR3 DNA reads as TGTGCCAGCAGCAGTACCGGGACAGGAGGGAGGTCCTACGAGCAGTACTTC. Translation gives CASSSTGTGGRSYEQYF.

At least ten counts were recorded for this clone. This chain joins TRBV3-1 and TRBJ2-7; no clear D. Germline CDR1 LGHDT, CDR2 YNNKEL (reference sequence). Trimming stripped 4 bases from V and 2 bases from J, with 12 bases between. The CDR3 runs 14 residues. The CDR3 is CASSPPDKTYEQYF. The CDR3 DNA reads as TGTGCCAGCAGCCCTCCAGACAAGACCTACGAGCAGTACTTC.

This CDR3 is CASTPVDRGSYNEQFF. For the CDR3, the DNA is TGTGCCAGCACCCCCGTCGACAGGGGGAGCTACAATGAGCAGTTCTTC. V and J are TRBV28 and TRBJ2-1; 9 nucleotides line up with TRBD1. The CDR3 consists of 16 residues. Germline loops: CDR1 MDHEN, CDR2 SYDVKM. Trimming removed 7 bases from V and 3 bases from J; junction bases left unmatched: 10.

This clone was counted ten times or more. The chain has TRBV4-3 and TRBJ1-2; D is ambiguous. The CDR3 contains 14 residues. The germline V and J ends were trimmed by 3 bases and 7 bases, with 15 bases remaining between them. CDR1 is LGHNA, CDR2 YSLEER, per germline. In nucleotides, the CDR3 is TGCGCCAGCAGCCATGCCCTGAATGAGGGTGGCTACACCTTC. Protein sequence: CASSHALNEGGYTF.

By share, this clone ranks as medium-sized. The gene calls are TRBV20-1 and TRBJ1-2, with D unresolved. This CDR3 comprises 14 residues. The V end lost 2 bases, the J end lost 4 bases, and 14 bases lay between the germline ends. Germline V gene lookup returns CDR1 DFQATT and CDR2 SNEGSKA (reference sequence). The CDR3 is CSARIKQIIYGYTF. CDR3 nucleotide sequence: TGCAGTGCTAGAATAAAGCAGATCATCTATGGCTACACCTTC.

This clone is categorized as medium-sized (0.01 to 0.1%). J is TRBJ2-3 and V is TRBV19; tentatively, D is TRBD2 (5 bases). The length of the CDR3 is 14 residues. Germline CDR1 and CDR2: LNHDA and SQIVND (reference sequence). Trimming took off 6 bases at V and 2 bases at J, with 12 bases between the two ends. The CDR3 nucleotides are TGTGCCAGTAGATCAAGAGGGAACACAGATACGCAGTATTTT. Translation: CASRSRGNTDTQYF.

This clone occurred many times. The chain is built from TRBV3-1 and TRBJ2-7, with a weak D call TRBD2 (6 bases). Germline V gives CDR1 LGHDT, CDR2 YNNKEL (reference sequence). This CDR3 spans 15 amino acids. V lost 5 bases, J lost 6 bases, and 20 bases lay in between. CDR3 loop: CASSTQTSLQREQYF. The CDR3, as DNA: TGTGCCAGCAGCACGCAGACTAGTTTACAGCGCGAGCAGTACTTC.

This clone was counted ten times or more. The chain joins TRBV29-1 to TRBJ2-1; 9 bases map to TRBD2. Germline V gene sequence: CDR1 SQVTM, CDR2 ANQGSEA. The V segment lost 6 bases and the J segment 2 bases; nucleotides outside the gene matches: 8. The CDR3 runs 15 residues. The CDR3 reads CSVLRAGGPYNEQFF. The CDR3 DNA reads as TGCAGCGTCCTTCGGGCGGGAGGGCCCTACAATGAGCAGTTCTTC.

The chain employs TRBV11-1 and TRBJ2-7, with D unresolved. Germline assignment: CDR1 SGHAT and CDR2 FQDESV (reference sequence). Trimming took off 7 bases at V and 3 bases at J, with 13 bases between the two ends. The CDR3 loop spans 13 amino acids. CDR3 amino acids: CASIPVEFYEQYF. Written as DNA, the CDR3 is TGTGCCAGCATCCCCGTGGAGTTCTACGAGCAGTACTTC.

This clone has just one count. The CDR3 coding sequence is TGTGCCAGCAGCCAAGATTACAGTAACACTGAAGCTTTCTTT. It specifies CASSQDYSNTEAFF. The chain joins TRBV4-2 to TRBJ1-1, with unresolved D. This CDR3 has 14 amino acids. Germline assignment: CDR1 LGHNA and CDR2 YNFKEQ. V was trimmed by 0 bases and J by 2 bases, leaving 7 bases between them.

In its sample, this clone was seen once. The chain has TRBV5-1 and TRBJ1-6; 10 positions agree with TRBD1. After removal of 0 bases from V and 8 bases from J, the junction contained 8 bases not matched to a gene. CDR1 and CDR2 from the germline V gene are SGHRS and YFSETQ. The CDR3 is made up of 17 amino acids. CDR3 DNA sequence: TGCGCCAGCAGCTTGGAGCCGACAGGGGGCGCGGATTCACCCCTCCACTTT. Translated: CASSLEPTGGADSPLHF. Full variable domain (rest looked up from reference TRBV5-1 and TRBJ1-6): KAGVTQTPRYLIKTRGQQVTLSCSPISGHRSVSWYQQTPGQGLQFLFEYFSETQRNKGNFPGRFSGRQFSNSRSEMNVSTLELGDSALYLCASSLEPTGGADSPLHFGNGTRLTVT.

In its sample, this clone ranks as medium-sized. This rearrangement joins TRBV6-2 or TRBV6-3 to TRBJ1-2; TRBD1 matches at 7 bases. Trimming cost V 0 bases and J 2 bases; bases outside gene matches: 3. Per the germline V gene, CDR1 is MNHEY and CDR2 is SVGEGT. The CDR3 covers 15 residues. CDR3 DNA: TGTGCCAGCAGTTACTCAACAGGGGCGAACTATGGCTACACCTTC. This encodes CASSYSTGANYGYTF.

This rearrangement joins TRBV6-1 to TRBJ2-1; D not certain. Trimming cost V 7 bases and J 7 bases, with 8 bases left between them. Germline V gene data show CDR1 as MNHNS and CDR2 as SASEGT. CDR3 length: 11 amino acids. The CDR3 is CASTLGNEQFF. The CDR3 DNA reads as TGTGCCAGCACCCTTGGTAATGAGCAGTTCTTC.

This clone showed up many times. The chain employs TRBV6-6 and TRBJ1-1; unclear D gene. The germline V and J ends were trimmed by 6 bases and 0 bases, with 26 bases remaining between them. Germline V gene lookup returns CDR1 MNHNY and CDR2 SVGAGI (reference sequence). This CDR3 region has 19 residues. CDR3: CASRGYSDSPVGMNTEAFF. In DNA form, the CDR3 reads TGTGCCAGCAGGGGATATTCGGACTCCCCTGTGGGGATGAACACTGAAGCTTTCTTT.

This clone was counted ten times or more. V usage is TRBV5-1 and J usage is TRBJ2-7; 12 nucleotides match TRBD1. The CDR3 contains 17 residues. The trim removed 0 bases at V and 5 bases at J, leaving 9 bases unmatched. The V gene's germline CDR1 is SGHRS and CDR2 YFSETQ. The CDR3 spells CASSLEPRDRGLHEQYF. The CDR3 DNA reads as TGCGCCAGCAGCTTGGAACCCCGGGACAGGGGGCTTCACGAGCAGTACTTC.

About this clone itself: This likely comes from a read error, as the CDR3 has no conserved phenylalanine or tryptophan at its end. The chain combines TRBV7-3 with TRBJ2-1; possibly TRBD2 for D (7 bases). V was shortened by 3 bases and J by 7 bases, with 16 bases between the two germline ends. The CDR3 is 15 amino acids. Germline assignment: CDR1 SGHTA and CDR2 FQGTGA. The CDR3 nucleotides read TGTGCCAGCAGCTTGGGGGGGGCCTCCCATAATGAGCAGTTCTGC. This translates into CASSLGGASHNEQFC.

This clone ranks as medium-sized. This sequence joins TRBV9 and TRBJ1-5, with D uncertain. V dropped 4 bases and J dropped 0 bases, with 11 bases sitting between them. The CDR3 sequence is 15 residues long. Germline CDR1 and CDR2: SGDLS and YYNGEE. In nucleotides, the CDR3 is TGTGCCAGCAGCCTCACCCAATATAGCAATCAGCCCCAGCATTTT. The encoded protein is CASSLTQYSNQPQHF.

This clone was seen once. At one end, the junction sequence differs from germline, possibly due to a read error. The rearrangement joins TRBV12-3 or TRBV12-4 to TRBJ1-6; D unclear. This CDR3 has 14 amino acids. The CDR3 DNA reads TGTGCCAGCAGTCCGGGATGTCTAAATTCACCCCTCGACTTT. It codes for CASSPGCLNSPLDF.

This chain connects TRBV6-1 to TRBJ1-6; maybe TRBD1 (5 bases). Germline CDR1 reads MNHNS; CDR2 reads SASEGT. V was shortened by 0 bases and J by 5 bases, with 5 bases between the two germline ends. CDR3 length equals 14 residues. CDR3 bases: TGTGCCAGCAGTGAAGCGGGGGATAATTCACCCCTCCACTTT. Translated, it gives CASSEAGDNSPLHF.

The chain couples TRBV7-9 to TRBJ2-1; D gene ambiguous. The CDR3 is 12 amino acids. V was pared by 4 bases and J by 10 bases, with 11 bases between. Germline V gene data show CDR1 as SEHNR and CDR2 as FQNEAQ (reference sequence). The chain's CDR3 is CASSSLYLEQFF. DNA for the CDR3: TGTGCCAGCAGCTCACTTTATTTAGAGCAGTTCTTC.